The T cell receptor beta chain described here comes from a study of CD8+ T cells in alopecia areata. Study summary: Patients in the study were on tofacitinib for 6 to 18 months, then off it for 6 months.

Treatment denoted: oral pan-JAK inhibitor, 5-10 mg twice daily. Sequencing templates came from extracted RNA that was reverse transcribed into cDNA. Here immunoSEQ multiplex PCR was the method, and the copy in TCRdb shows in-frame clones only, minus some. Of some 150,000 clones in the sample, about 88% were seen once. The CDR3 consists of 13 residues. Trimming left V 2 bases short and J 5 bases short, with 6 bases between. Looked up from germline, CDR1 is KGHSH and CDR2 is LQKENI. The study, taken as a whole, reports: Lesional scalp displayed greater clonality than normal scalp, most notably in alopecia totalis/universalis.

In regard to this clone: The antigen is not known.

This sequence originates from a human donor with alopecia areata. This chain joins TRBV18 and TRBJ2-2, with D uncertain. The specimen was CD8+ T cells sorted from blood, collected at week 4, from a patient treated with tofacitinib. The CDR3 nucleotides read TGTGCCAGCTCACCAAGAGTTACCGGGGAGCTGTTTTTT. Its protein product is CASSPRVTGELFF. Looking up the rest from reference TRBV18 and TRBJ2-2 gives the full variable domain: NAGVMQNPRHLVRRRGQEARLRCSPMKGHSHVYWYRQLPEEGLKFMVYLQKENIIDESGMPKERFSAEFPKEGPSILRIQQVVRGDSAAYFCASSPRVTGELFFGEGSRLTVL.